The 14 T cell receptor beta chains presented below share a single source sample, sequenced in a study of blood T cell repertoires in COVID-19. TCRdb's table, derived via immunoSEQ multiplex PCR, lists solely in-frame clones and lacks some. This table has 69,000 or so clones, approximately 80% appearing once. The source material was peripheral blood. The origin of the receptors is a woman of 80 years or more with active or convalescent COVID-19.

The chain is built from TRBV4-2 and TRBJ1-5; 7 nucleotides line up with TRBD1. This CDR3 contains 15 residues. The V and J ends lost 4 bases and 6 bases, in that order; junction bases with no gene match: 9. The germline V gene encodes CDR1 LGHNA and CDR2 YNFKEQ. The CDR3 sequence is CASSPDRESVQPQHF. The CDR3, as DNA: TGTGCCAGCAGCCCAGACAGGGAATCGGTTCAGCCCCAGCATTTT.

This rearrangement joins TRBV4-3 to TRBJ2-2, with D unresolved. Germline V gene lookup returns CDR1 LGHNA and CDR2 YSLEER. Trimming shortened V by 2 bases and J by 0 bases, and 7 bases separated the two germline ends. The CDR3 has 15 residues. In DNA form, the CDR3 reads TGCGCCAGCAGCCAATCACTGGCGAACACCGGGGAGCTGTTTTTT. This gives the protein CASSQSLANTGELFF.

This clone was counted only a few times. The CDR3 loop reads CATSETGGIGQPQHF. In nucleotides, the CDR3 is TGTGCCACCAGTGAGACAGGGGGGATAGGTCAGCCCCAGCATTTT. The chain combines TRBV24-1 with TRBJ1-5, with 9 positions matching TRBD1. This CDR3 region has 15 residues. The J segment lost 6 bases and the V segment lost 4 bases, leaving 6 bases of the junction unmatched. CDR1 is KGHDR, CDR2 SFDVKD, per germline.

V gene TRBV5-5 combines with J gene TRBJ1-2, with 10 bases aligning to TRBD1. The CDR3 consists of 13 residues. Trimming at V came to 7 bases and at J to 6 bases, leaving 6 bases not matched to a gene. Germline assignment: CDR1 SGHKS and CDR2 YYEKEE (reference sequence). For the CDR3, the DNA is TGTGCCAGCGGAGACGGGACAGGGGATGGCTACACCTTC. It translates to CASGDGTGDGYTF.

The rearrangement joins TRBV15 to TRBJ2-7; 11 nucleotides align to TRBD2. The V gene end was trimmed by 3 bases and the J gene end by 2 bases; junction bases not matched to a gene: 6. The V gene's germline CDR1 is LNHNV and CDR2 YYDKDF (reference sequence). The CDR3 spans 16 residues. The CDR3 DNA reads TGTGCCACCAGCAGGGCTAGCGGGGGGCCTCCCTACGAGCAGTACTTC. Residues: CATSRASGGPPYEQYF.

The genes are TRBV15 and TRBJ2-7; TRBD2 matches at 12 bases. After removal of 4 bases from V and 3 bases from J, the junction contained 4 bases not matched to a gene. Per the germline V gene, CDR1 is LNHNV and CDR2 is YYDKDF (reference sequence). This CDR3 spans 15 amino acids. Here the CDR3 reads CATSTGLAGLYEQYF. CDR3 in DNA: TGTGCCACCAGCACCGGACTAGCGGGGCTCTACGAGCAGTACTTC.

In this sample, this clone turned up once. V gene TRBV28 combines with J gene TRBJ1-5, with unresolved D. From germline, CDR1 is MDHEN and CDR2 SYDVKM. This CDR3 contains 15 residues. V lost 5 bases and J 6 bases, leaving 17 bases between the germline ends. Here the CDR3 reads CASSAPGNRFQPQHF. DNA for the CDR3: TGTGCCAGCAGTGCCCCCGGGAATAGGTTTCAGCCCCAGCATTTT.

DNA for the CDR3: TGTGCCAGTAGTATAGACCGTCTGGGCAGGGACACTGAAGCTTTCTTT. It specifies CASSIDRLGRDTEAFF. The chain is built from TRBV19 and TRBJ1-1, with D perhaps matching TRBD1 (5 bases). Trimming removed 0 bases at V and 3 bases at J, with 14 bases between. The CDR3 spans 16 residues. Looked up from germline, CDR1 is LNHDA and CDR2 is SQIVND (reference sequence).

This clone was detected only once. V usage is TRBV5-1 and J usage is TRBJ1-6; D remains ambiguous. V shed 1 base and J shed 5 bases, with 7 bases lying between them. The V gene's germline CDR1 is SGHRS and CDR2 YFSETQ. This CDR3 is 14 amino acids long. The CDR3 sequence is CASSLNFNNSPLHF. CDR3 nucleotides: TGCGCCAGCAGCTTGAATTTCAATAATTCACCCCTCCACTTT.

The chain joins TRBV18 to TRBJ2-3; the D is unclear. Trimming removed 3 bases at V and 0 bases at J, with 7 bases between. Germline CDR1 is KGHSH and CDR2 is LQKENI. This CDR3 comprises 14 residues. The CDR3 here is CASSPGSSTDTQYF. As DNA, the CDR3 is TGTGCCAGCTCACCGGGCTCCAGCACAGATACGCAGTATTTT.

The chain links TRBV6-2 or TRBV6-3 to TRBJ2-3; D possibly corresponds to TRBD2 (6 bases). Germline CDR1 and CDR2: MNHEY and SVGEGT. The CDR3 contains 18 residues. V was clipped by 2 bases and J by 1 base, with 19 bases between them. CDR3 residues: CASSYGGLSTSGTDTQYF. CDR3 coding DNA: TGTGCCAGCAGTTACGGAGGACTAAGCACCTCAGGCACAGATACGCAGTATTTT.

This rearrangement joins TRBV27 to TRBJ2-5; 8 bases fit TRBD2. Germline V gene data show CDR1 as MNHEY and CDR2 as SMNVEV (reference sequence). The CDR3 length is 17 residues. Losses at the gene ends were 5 bases for V and 0 bases for J; bases not matched to a gene: 11. The CDR3 bases are TGTGCCAGCAGTCCCCCTCGACTAGCGCGGTACCAAGAGACCCAGTACTTC. Amino acid sequence: CASSPPRLARYQETQYF.

The chain employs TRBV6-4 and TRBJ2-3; 13 bases map to TRBD2. Losses at the gene ends were 2 bases for V and 10 bases for J; bases not matched to a gene: 3. CDR1 is MRHNA, CDR2 SNTAGT, per germline. The CDR3 is 14 residues long. CDR3 DNA: TGTGCCAGCAGTGACGGGACTAGCGGGGAGGCGCAGTATTTT. Translated, it gives CASSDGTSGEAQYF.

This sequence joins TRBV7-3 and TRBJ2-1; tentatively, D is TRBD1 (5 bases). The germline V gene encodes CDR1 SGHTA and CDR2 FQGTGA. V was trimmed by 5 bases and J by 4 bases, leaving 9 bases between them. The CDR3 contains 13 residues. The CDR3 nucleotides are TGTGCCAGCAGCCACGACAGTTACAATGAGCAGTTCTTC. This gives the protein CASSHDSYNEQFF.